This passage covers 23 T cell receptor beta chains from one sample sequenced in a study of T cells after yellow fever vaccination. TCRdb fed the 5' RACE reads into MiXCR, producing one record per CDR3 protein. Of about 220,000 distinct CDR3 sequences listed, approximately 3% are singletons. The specimen was CD4+ T cells sorted from PBMCs, collected 10 days after the yellow fever booster vaccination. Every receptor here comes from a man between 18 and 29 years old who received the YFV17D yellow fever vaccine.

This clonotype was found many times. The CDR3: CASSLGSYEQFF. CDR3 DNA sequence: TGTGCCAGCAGCTTGGGGAGCTATGAGCAGTTCTTC. This chain links TRBV5-5 with TRBJ2-1, with D unresolved. Trimming cost V 0 bases and J 8 bases, with 6 bases left between them. This CDR3 region has 12 residues. The germline CDR1 and CDR2 sequences are SGHKS and YYEKEE (reference sequence).

This clonotype was detected only a few times. The CDR3 protein is CASSDPLKPTQETQYF. The CDR3 DNA follows: TGTGCCAGCAGCGACCCCCTCAAGCCAACTCAAGAGACCCAGTACTTC. The V gene is TRBV25-1, the J gene TRBJ2-5; no firm D call. Looked up from germline, CDR1 is MGHDK and CDR2 is SYGVNS. Trimming pared 6 bases from V and 2 bases from J, leaving 19 bases between. The CDR3 extends over 16 amino acids.

The rearrangement joins TRBV29-1 to TRBJ2-1; a weak D match, TRBD2 (6 bases). Deletions cut 8 bases from V and 6 bases from J, with 23 bases between. The CDR3 consists of 15 residues. CDR1 is SQVTM and CDR2 is ANQGSEA in the germline V gene. CDR3 region: CSLGRRGWPGNEQFF. CDR3 sequence (DNA): TGCAGCCTCGGGCGGCGGGGATGGCCTGGCAATGAGCAGTTCTTC.

This clonotype was counted ten times or more. The chain carries TRBV7-9 and TRBJ2-3, with 13 nucleotides matching TRBD2. The CDR3 covers 16 residues. V lost 4 bases to trimming and J lost 2 bases; unmatched junction nucleotides: 3. Germline V lookup: CDR1 SEHNR, CDR2 FQNEAQ (reference sequence). CDR3 DNA: TGTGCCAGCAGCTCAACTAGCGGGGGGGCCACAGATACGCAGTATTTT. This encodes CASSSTSGGATDTQYF.

Many counts were recorded for this clonotype. This sequence joins TRBV29-1 and TRBJ2-2; D might be TRBD2 (5 bases). V was cut by 4 bases and J by 7 bases, with 19 bases left in between. Germline V CDR1 and CDR2: SQVTM, ANQGSEA. This CDR3 comprises 15 residues. CDR3 in DNA: TGCAGCGTTGGAGGGTTTGAAGGGTGGAGCGGGGAGCTGTTTTTT. It yields the protein CSVGGFEGWSGELFF.

The chain combines TRBV7-6 with TRBJ1-2; no reliable D call. The ends were cut back, 5 bases at V and 6 bases at J, with 16 bases in the middle. Germline-derived CDR1 and CDR2 are SGHVS and FNYEAQ. This CDR3 spans 14 amino acids. The CDR3 DNA is TGTGCCAGCAGCCCAGTTCTGGCGGGCGATGGCTACACCTTC. Translating it yields CASSPVLAGDGYTF.

This clonotype was seen many times. The genes are TRBV5-1 and TRBJ1-1; 7 bases are shared with TRBD1. The CDR3 is 13 residues long. The germline V gene has CDR1 SGHRS and CDR2 YFSETQ. J gave up 5 bases and V 4 bases, and 5 bases lay outside the gene matches. Here the CDR3 reads CASSISGGTEAFF. CDR3 DNA sequence: TGCGCCAGCAGCATCTCAGGGGGAACTGAAGCTTTCTTT.

This clonotype was seen more than once but under ten times. The chain employs TRBV12-3 or TRBV12-4 and TRBJ2-5; maybe TRBD2 (6 bases). The CDR3 is made up of 14 amino acids. With 7 bases removed from V and 4 bases from J, the gap between germline ends came to 16 bases. CDR3 in amino acids: CASNRGSQGETQYF. The CDR3 region has the DNA TGTGCCAGCAACCGGGGGAGCCAGGGAGAGACCCAGTACTTC.

This clonotype was seen ten or more times. This chain joins TRBV6-5 and TRBJ1-6; 8 bases are a match to TRBD1. The CDR3 spans 19 residues. CDR1 and CDR2 (germline): MNHEY, SVGAGI. J lost 6 bases, V lost 2 bases, and 15 bases had no gene match. The CDR3 loop is CASSYAIRTGWGGNSPLHF. The CDR3 nucleotides read TGTGCCAGCAGTTACGCTATTAGGACAGGGTGGGGGGGTAATTCACCCCTCCACTTT.

The chain is built from TRBV9 and TRBJ2-7; 12 nucleotides match TRBD2. The CDR3 consists of 15 residues. Germline values: CDR1 SGDLS, CDR2 YYNGEE. The V and J ends lost 4 bases and 4 bases, in that order; junction bases with no gene match: 6. CDR3 DNA: TGTGCCAGCAGCCCCTCGACTAGCGGGGGATACGAGCAGTACTTC. Residues: CASSPSTSGGYEQYF.

This clonotype was recorded a few times. V usage is TRBV12-3 or TRBV12-4 and J usage is TRBJ2-4, with D perhaps matching TRBD2 (5 bases). V was cut by 3 bases and J by 3 bases, with 9 bases left in between. The CDR3 is made up of 14 amino acids. This chain's CDR3 is CASSFPGFKNIQYF. CDR3 coding DNA: TGTGCCAGCAGTTTTCCGGGGTTCAAAAACATTCAGTACTTC.

This clonotype was seen more than once but under ten times. CDR3 nucleotide sequence: TGCGCCAGCAGCCAAGATCCGTCGGGTAACGGGGAGCTGTTTTTT. Amino acids: CASSQDPSGNGELFF. The chain recombines TRBV4-1 with TRBJ2-2; no reliable D call. The CDR3 length is 15 residues. Germline V gives CDR1 MGHRA, CDR2 YSYEKL. V shed 0 bases and J shed 7 bases, with 12 bases lying between them.

This clonotype was picked up many times. The rearrangement uses TRBV10-3 and TRBJ2-7; D may match TRBD1 or TRBD2 (5 bases each). V was shortened by 6 bases and J by 2 bases, with 11 bases between the two germline ends. The CDR3 totals 13 residues. In germline, CDR1 is ENHRY, CDR2 SYGVKD. CDR3 DNA: TGTGCCATCAGACGGGACGGAACCTACGAGCAGTACGTC. Translation: CAIRRDGTYEQYV.

This clonotype has at least ten counts. The V call is TRBV7-2, the J call TRBJ1-6, with 10 positions matching TRBD1. This CDR3 comprises 17 residues. CDR1 and CDR2 (germline): SGHTA, FQGNSA. V shed 1 base and J 3 bases; nucleotides not matched to a gene: 3. CDR3 in DNA: TGTGCCAGCAGCTTAGGACAGGGGGCCGGCTATAATTCACCCCTCCACTTT. It encodes CASSLGQGAGYNSPLHF.

The table lists this clonotype with a few counts. V is TRBV10-3 and J is TRBJ1-5; D is undetermined. The V end lost 0 bases, the J end lost 2 bases, and 14 bases lay between the germline ends. The CDR3 runs to 17 residues. Germline CDR1 reads ENHRY; CDR2 reads SYGVKD. CDR3 nucleotide sequence: TGTGCCATCAGTGAGTCGCGGGCCTCTGGCGGCAATCAGCCCCAGCATTTT. It yields the protein CAISESRASGGNQPQHF.

Concerning this clonotype: This may stem from a read error, because a much larger clone lies one nucleotide away. As DNA, the CDR3 is TGTGCCATCACCCGACAGCTGAACACTGAAGCTTTCTTT. As protein: CAITRQLNTEAFF. The chain joins TRBV7-9 to TRBJ1-1; D perhaps matches TRBD1 (5 bases). The V and J ends lost 10 bases and 0 bases respectively, with 12 bases between them. CDR1 is SEHNR, CDR2 FQNEAQ, per germline (reference sequence). The CDR3 has 13 amino acids.

This clonotype was observed many times. This chain connects TRBV4-1 to TRBJ2-5; TRBD2 aligns across 8 bases. Germline V gene data show CDR1 as MGHRA and CDR2 as YSYEKL. The CDR3 runs 16 residues. The trim removed 3 bases at V and 5 bases at J, leaving 11 bases unmatched. The CDR3 coding sequence is TGCGCCAGCAGCCAGCGCCTCGGGGGGGCCGGCGAGACCCAGTACTTC. Translated: CASSQRLGGAGETQYF.

V gene TRBV5-1 combines with J gene TRBJ2-1, with no clear D. V dropped 0 bases and J dropped 5 bases, with 6 bases sitting between them. The CDR3 has 13 residues. The germline gives CDR1 SGHRS, CDR2 YFSETQ. CDR3 nucleotides: TGCGCCAGCAGCTTGGAGGTGAACAATGAGCAGTTCTTC. Translation gives CASSLEVNNEQFF. Filled out from reference TRBV5-1 and TRBJ2-1, the complete variable domain reads KAGVTQTPRYLIKTRGQQVTLSCSPISGHRSVSWYQQTPGQGLQFLFEYFSETQRNKGNFPGRFSGRQFSNSRSEMNVSTLELGDSALYLCASSLEVNNEQFFGPGTRLTVL.

The sample holds a few counts of this clonotype. This chain joins TRBV12-3 or TRBV12-4 and TRBJ1-6; 10 bases agree with TRBD1. This CDR3 is 14 amino acids long. V gave up 6 bases and J gave up 10 bases; unmatched junction bases: 6. The CDR3, as DNA: TGTGCCAGCAGGGGGACAGGGGAGCGATCACCCCTCCACTTT. Protein product: CASRGTGERSPLHF.

V usage is TRBV5-6 and J usage is TRBJ2-7; 11 positions match TRBD2. This CDR3 contains 17 residues. The trim removed 2 bases at V and 0 bases at J, leaving 7 bases unmatched. Germline V lookup: CDR1 SGHDT, CDR2 YYEEEE. The CDR3 protein is CASSFTSGGRSSYEQYF. The CDR3 coding sequence is TGTGCCAGCAGCTTCACTAGCGGGGGTCGCAGCTCCTACGAGCAGTACTTC.

The sample holds many counts of this clonotype. V usage is TRBV12-3 or TRBV12-4 and J usage is TRBJ2-4; weak D call: TRBD1 (6 bases). V was trimmed by 6 bases and J by 1 base, leaving 10 bases between them. The CDR3 covers 14 residues. CDR3 region: CASRLTGAKNIQYF. CDR3 nucleotide sequence: TGTGCCAGCAGACTTACAGGGGCCAAAAACATTCAGTACTTC.

This clonotype occurred many times. The chain links TRBV29-1 to TRBJ2-5, with 9 positions matching TRBD1. The germline gives CDR1 SQVTM, CDR2 ANQGSEA. J gave up 6 bases and V 6 bases, and 5 bases lay outside the gene matches. The CDR3 loop spans 12 amino acids. CDR3 loop: CSVRDREKTQYF. The CDR3 nucleotides read TGCAGCGTGCGGGACAGGGAAAAGACCCAGTACTTC.

This clonotype showed up many times. V and J are TRBV18 and TRBJ1-1; D uncertain. The CDR3 spans 15 residues. Trimming cost V 2 bases and J 1 base, with 11 bases left between them. Germline values: CDR1 KGHSH, CDR2 LQKENI. The CDR3 protein is CASSPNTATNTEAFF. The CDR3 nucleotides read TGTGCCAGCTCACCAAATACAGCTACGAACACTGAAGCTTTCTTT.